This T cell receptor (beta chain) was recorded in a study of response to subunit inactivated influenza vaccine. Via MiXCR, TCRdb re-called the RT-PCR reads, giving one row per CDR3 protein. Altogether fewer than 700,000 distinct CDR3 sequences are present, over 10% being singletons, with the ten largest covering around 12%. The CDR3 loop spans 18 amino acids. The germline V gene encodes CDR1 LGHDT and CDR2 YNNKEL (reference sequence). J was trimmed by 2 bases and V by 1 base; bases with no gene match: 11. The sequenced sample was PBMCs from blood, obtained 45 days after vaccination. The sequence was obtained from a man aged 50 or older who received an inactivated influenza vaccine. The J gene is TRBJ2-3, the V gene TRBV3-1; TRBD1 aligns across 8 bases. The CDR3: CASSQGDRPLLSTDTQYF. As DNA, the CDR3 is TGTGCCAGCAGCCAAGGGGACAGGCCACTTCTTTCCACAGATACGCAGTATTTT.